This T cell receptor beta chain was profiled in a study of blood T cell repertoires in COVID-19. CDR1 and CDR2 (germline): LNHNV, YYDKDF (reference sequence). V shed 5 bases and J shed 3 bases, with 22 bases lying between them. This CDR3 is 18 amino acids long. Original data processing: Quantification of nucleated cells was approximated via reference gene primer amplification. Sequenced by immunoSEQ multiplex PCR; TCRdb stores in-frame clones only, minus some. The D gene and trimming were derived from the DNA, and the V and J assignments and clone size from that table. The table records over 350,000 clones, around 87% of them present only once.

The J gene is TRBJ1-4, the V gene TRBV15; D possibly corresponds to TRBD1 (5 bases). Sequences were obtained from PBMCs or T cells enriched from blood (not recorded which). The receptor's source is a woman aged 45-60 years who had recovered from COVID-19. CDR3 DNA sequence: TGTGCCACCAGCCAAAGCCCATCTTTAACAGGCTCTAATGAAAAACTGTTTTTT. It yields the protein CATSQSPSLTGSNEKLFF.